Following are 8 T cell receptor beta chains from one sample sequenced in a study of cytomegalovirus exposure and HLA in healthy donors. Both 60 Vbeta primers and 13 Jbeta primers went into the PCR. Data came from immunoSEQ multiplex PCR; TCRdb stores just in-frame clones and leaves some out. Here the sample spans more than 65,000 clones, around 75% being singletons. Sequencing was carried out using PBMCs. Receptors originate from a man in his forties in good health and CMV-seronegative.

The chain links TRBV4-1 to TRBJ2-2; the D gene is possibly TRBD2 (6 bases). Between the trimmed V and J ends, which lost 6 bases and 6 bases, there was a span of 20 bases. Germline-derived CDR1 and CDR2 are MGHRA and YSYEKL. The CDR3 extends over 16 amino acids. CDR3 sequence reads: CASRGDGRVGAGELFF. CDR3 in DNA: TGCGCCAGCAGGGGGGACGGGAGAGTAGGGGCCGGGGAGCTGTTTTTT.

The chain links TRBV6-4 to TRBJ2-1; D might be TRBD2 (5 bases). CDR1 is MRHNA and CDR2 is SNTAGT in the germline V gene. Trimming took 1 base from V and 9 from J, leaving 16 bases between them. The length of the CDR3 is 15 residues. CDR3 residues: CASSDWGAQHSEQFF. CDR3 DNA: TGTGCCAGCAGTGACTGGGGAGCACAACATAGTGAGCAGTTCTTC.

The chain uses TRBV4-2 and TRBJ2-3, with TRBD2 as a possible D gene (6 bases). The V end was cut by 0 bases, the J end by 0 bases, with 22 bases between. CDR3 length: 20 amino acids. Germline V gene data show CDR1 as LGHNA and CDR2 as YNFKEQ. CDR3 nucleotides: TGTGCCAGCAGCCAAGAGCTGGAGCCGGGACTCCTAAGGAGCACAGATACGCAGTATTTT. Amino acid sequence: CASSQELEPGLLRSTDTQYF.

J is TRBJ2-7 and V is TRBV9; 8 positions agree with TRBD2. The CDR3 spans 16 residues. Germline values: CDR1 SGDLS, CDR2 YYNGEE. The V and J ends lost 3 bases and 0 bases, in that order; junction bases with no gene match: 8. This CDR3 is CASSASGGGHSYEQYF. The CDR3 nucleotides are TGTGCCAGCAGCGCCTCGGGGGGGGGACACTCCTACGAGCAGTACTTC.

The chain uses TRBV4-2 and TRBJ2-3, with 7 positions matching TRBD2. Germline V gene sequence: CDR1 LGHNA, CDR2 YNFKEQ. The CDR3 has 15 amino acids. Trimming removed 0 bases from V and 10 bases from J; junction bases left unmatched: 10. The DNA for the CDR3 is TGTGCCAGCAGCCAAGAGGCGGGGGAGCCCGGGGCGCAGTATTTT. Amino acid sequence: CASSQEAGEPGAQYF.

This clone has just a few counts. The chain combines TRBV30 with TRBJ2-7, with 8 bases identical to TRBD1. The CDR3 consists of 13 residues. Per the germline V gene, CDR1 is GTSNPN and CDR2 is SVGIG (reference sequence). J gave up 0 bases and V 5 bases, and 3 bases lay outside the gene matches. Written as DNA, the CDR3 is TGTGCCTGGGGACAGGGTAACTCCTACGAGCAGTACTTC. Translation gives CAWGQGNSYEQYF.

The CDR3 loop reads CASSQGTGEIEQYF. CDR3 nucleotides: TGCGCCAGCAGCCAAGGGACAGGGGAGATCGAGCAGTACTTC. The V gene is TRBV4-1, the J gene TRBJ2-7; 9 bases line up with TRBD1. J lost 6 bases, V lost 1 base, and 4 bases had no gene match. Germline loops: CDR1 MGHRA, CDR2 YSYEKL. The CDR3 length is 14 residues.

This clone was counted between two and nine times. The chain joins TRBV6-5 to TRBJ1-1, with 12 bases identical to TRBD1. Germline V gene lookup returns CDR1 MNHEY and CDR2 SVGAGI. This CDR3 has 16 residues. The J segment lost 5 bases and the V segment lost 4 bases, leaving 8 bases of the junction unmatched. CDR3 in amino acids: CASSSPGQGAVTEAFF. The CDR3 DNA reads TGTGCCAGCAGTTCTCCGGGACAGGGGGCAGTTACTGAAGCTTTCTTT.